A selection of T cell receptor beta chains follows, all from one sample in a study of blood T cell repertoires in COVID-19. Clones were read by immunoSEQ multiplex PCR, and TCRdb kept only the in-frame ones, dropping some. The sample shows approximately 210,000 clones, more than 80% of them seen only once. Sample: peripheral blood. The receptors were sampled from a man younger than 45 who had recovered from COVID-19. Both conserved end residues are part of each CDR3. A D gene is named only where the DNA matches it firmly. The size of a clone is reported for some rows only, either as once, few or many, or as a class for expanded clones.

v_gene	abundance	j_gene	d_gene	CDR3nt	CDR3aa
TRBV9	NA	TRBJ1-4	NA	TGTGCCAGCAGCGTAGACGTCCAGGGGTCCTCCAATGAAAAACTGTTTTTT	CASSVDVQGSSNEKLFF
TRBV19	NA	TRBJ2-3	TRBD2	TGTGCCAGTAGTCCCCTAGCGGGTACTAGCACAGATACGCAGTATTTT	CASSPLAGTSTDTQYF
TRBV2	once	TRBJ1-1	TRBD1	TGTGCCAGCAGTGTGGACAGGGTGAACACTGAAGCTTTCTTT	CASSVDRVNTEAFF
TRBV19	NA	TRBJ1-1	NA	TGTGCCAGTGCTTACGTACAGGGGAACACTGAAGCTTTCTTT	CASAYVQGNTEAFF
TRBV20-1	NA	TRBJ2-1	NA	TGCAGTGCTTCAGACTGGAATGAGCAGTTCTTC	CSASDWNEQFF
TRBV19	NA	TRBJ2-7	NA	TGTGCCACCAGAGGGGGACAAAACACTTACGAGCAGTACTTC	CATRGGQNTYEQYF
TRBV30	NA	TRBJ2-3	TRBD2	TGTGCCTGGAGCAGACTAGCCGGCACAGATACGCAGTATTTT	CAWSRLAGTDTQYF
TRBV7-9	NA	TRBJ2-3	NA	TGTGCCAGCAGCGCGCCGGGACTCCTAAATACCGATACGCAGTATTTT	CASSAPGLLNTDTQYF
TRBV6-2/TRBV6-3	NA	TRBJ1-2	TRBD1	TGTGCCAGCAGTCTAGACAGGGAGTATGGCTACACCTTC	CASSLDREYGYTF
TRBV19	NA	TRBJ2-5	NA	TGTGCCAGTAGTATAGTAGTACAAGAGACCCAGTACTTC	CASSIVVQETQYF
TRBV30	once	TRBJ1-1	TRBD1	TGTGCCTGGAGACTAGGGGCCGGGACAGCAGAAGCTTTCTTT	CAWRLGAGTAEAFF
TRBV19	few	TRBJ1-1	NA	TGTGCCAGTGGGGGCAGGAACACTGAAGCTTTCTTT	CASGGRNTEAFF
TRBV3-1/TRBV3-2	NA	TRBJ1-4	TRBD1	TGTGCCAGCAGCCCGATACCGGGACAGGGGCGGGAGGAAAAACTGTTTTTT	CASSPIPGQGREEKLFF
TRBV7-2	NA	TRBJ1-3	TRBD1	TGTGCCAGCAGCTCCGGGACAGGGGCCGGAAACACCATATATTTT	CASSSGTGAGNTIYF
TRBV12-5	NA	TRBJ1-1	NA	TGTGCTAGTGGTTCACACGACAGGAAAGCTTTCTTT	CASGSHDRKAFF
TRBV27	NA	TRBJ2-1	TRBD1	TGTGCCAGCAGTGCGCAGACAGGGGGTCTTTACAATGAGCAGTTCTTC	CASSAQTGGLYNEQFF
TRBV5-1	few	TRBJ1-5	TRBD1	TGCGCCAGCAGCCCAAGGGACAGAAGAGAGCCCCAGCATTTT	CASSPRDRREPQHF
TRBV5-1	NA	TRBJ1-4	NA	TGCGCCAGCAGCTTGGGGGGGCAGTCTAATGAAAAACTGTTTTTT	CASSLGGQSNEKLFF
TRBV5-4	NA	TRBJ2-5	TRBD1	TGTGCCAGCAGCTTGGGACAGGGTCAAGAGACCCAGTACTTC	CASSLGQGQETQYF
TRBV2	few	TRBJ1-2	TRBD1	TGTGCCAGCAGTGGACAGGGGATGGGGGATGGCTACACCTTC	CASSGQGMGDGYTF
TRBV7-2	NA	TRBJ2-5	TRBD2	TGTGCCAGCAGCGCGGGGGGGTCGCAAGAGACCCAGTACTTC	CASSAGGSQETQYF
TRBV15	NA	TRBJ2-3	TRBD2	TGTGCCACCAGGACCGGCGGGGGACCCACACAGTTGGCAGATACGCAGTATTTT	CATRTGGGPTQLADTQYF
TRBV7-8	NA	TRBJ1-6	NA	TGTGCCAGCAGCTTAGCGTGGGACACCCAAAATTCACCCCTCCACTTT	CASSLAWDTQNSPLHF
TRBV5-6	few	TRBJ1-2	NA	TGTGCCAGCAGCTTACAGGGCCCCCCTCTCTATGGCTACACCTTC	CASSLQGPPLYGYTF
TRBV3-1/TRBV3-2	NA	TRBJ1-1	NA	TGTGCCAGCAGCCAAGTGTTGGGGGCGCTCACTGAAGCTTTCTTT	CASSQVLGALTEAFF
TRBV7-9	NA	TRBJ1-2	NA	TGTGCCAGCAGCCGTAAGACAGACTCCTTC	CASSRKTDSF
TRBV5-1	NA	TRBJ2-5	NA	TGCGCCAGCAGCTTGATTAGGGGGCAAGAGACCCAGTACTTC	CASSLIRGQETQYF
TRBV2	NA	TRBJ2-3	TRBD1	TGTGCCAGCAGGGGACAGCGCAGATCTATAGGCGAGACGCAGTATTTT	CASRGQRRSIGETQYF
TRBV28	NA	TRBJ1-6	TRBD1	TGTGCCAGCGGGGGACAGGGGGACAAGGCGACACCCCTCCACTTT	CASGGQGDKATPLHF
TRBV6-5	NA	TRBJ1-2	NA	TGTGCCAGCAGACGACAGGACTATGGCTACACCTTC	CASRRQDYGYTF
TRBV5-1	NA	TRBJ2-1	NA	TGCGCCAGCAGAGAGGGCTCCTACAATGAGCAGTTCTTC	CASREGSYNEQFF
TRBV5-1	NA	TRBJ2-3	NA	TGCGCCAGCAGCTTGGCGGGGTATGGCACAGATACGCAGTATTTT	CASSLAGYGTDTQYF
TRBV5-4	NA	TRBJ1-2	TRBD1	TGTGCCAGCAGCAGAGAATACAGGGGAGGCTATGGCTACACCTTC	CASSREYRGGYGYTF
TRBV15	once	TRBJ2-1	NA	TGTGCCACCAGCAGAGATCGAACTGGGAGGAATGAGCAGTTCTTC	CATSRDRTGRNEQFF
TRBV5-1	NA	TRBJ2-3	NA	TGCGCCAGCAGCTCGGACAGAGGCACAGATACGCAGTATTTT	CASSSDRGTDTQYF
TRBV19	NA	TRBJ1-2	NA	TGTGCCAGTAGGAGAATCACGTCAGGGTTAAAAAGTGGCTACACCTTC	CASRRITSGLKSGYTF